This T cell receptor (beta chain) was captured in a study of shared clonotypes between healthy human individuals. General study results and limits: Around 5.3% of naive CD4 clonotypes were shared across several donors. Estimated richness was generally greater in naive than memory subsets.

To note about this clone: The target antigen is unknown.

Naive CD8 cells lacked CD45RO, underwent positive selection for CCR7 and left out terminally differentiated effector memory CD45RA+ cells. The CDR3 spans 14 residues. With 3 bases removed from V and 4 bases from J, the gap between germline ends came to 12 bases. CDR1 and CDR2 from the germline V gene are MNHEY and SMNVEV (reference sequence). Deep was the level used in running the assay. Every subset's genomic DNA went evenly onto several immunoSEQ plates. Produced via immunoSEQ multiplex PCR; TCRdb's table is partial and in-frame only. The sample has about 2.2 million clones; 90% to 95% are singletons.

Specimen: naive CD8+ T cells from PBMCs. J is TRBJ1-1 and V is TRBV27; D gene unclear. The sequence derives from a man aged 18 to 35 in good health. Some clones in this sample may be carry-over from other donors' samples. DNA of the CDR3: TGTGCCAGCAGTTTGAGGCCTTTGACCACTGAAGCTTTCTTT. Its protein product is CASSLRPLTTEAFF.